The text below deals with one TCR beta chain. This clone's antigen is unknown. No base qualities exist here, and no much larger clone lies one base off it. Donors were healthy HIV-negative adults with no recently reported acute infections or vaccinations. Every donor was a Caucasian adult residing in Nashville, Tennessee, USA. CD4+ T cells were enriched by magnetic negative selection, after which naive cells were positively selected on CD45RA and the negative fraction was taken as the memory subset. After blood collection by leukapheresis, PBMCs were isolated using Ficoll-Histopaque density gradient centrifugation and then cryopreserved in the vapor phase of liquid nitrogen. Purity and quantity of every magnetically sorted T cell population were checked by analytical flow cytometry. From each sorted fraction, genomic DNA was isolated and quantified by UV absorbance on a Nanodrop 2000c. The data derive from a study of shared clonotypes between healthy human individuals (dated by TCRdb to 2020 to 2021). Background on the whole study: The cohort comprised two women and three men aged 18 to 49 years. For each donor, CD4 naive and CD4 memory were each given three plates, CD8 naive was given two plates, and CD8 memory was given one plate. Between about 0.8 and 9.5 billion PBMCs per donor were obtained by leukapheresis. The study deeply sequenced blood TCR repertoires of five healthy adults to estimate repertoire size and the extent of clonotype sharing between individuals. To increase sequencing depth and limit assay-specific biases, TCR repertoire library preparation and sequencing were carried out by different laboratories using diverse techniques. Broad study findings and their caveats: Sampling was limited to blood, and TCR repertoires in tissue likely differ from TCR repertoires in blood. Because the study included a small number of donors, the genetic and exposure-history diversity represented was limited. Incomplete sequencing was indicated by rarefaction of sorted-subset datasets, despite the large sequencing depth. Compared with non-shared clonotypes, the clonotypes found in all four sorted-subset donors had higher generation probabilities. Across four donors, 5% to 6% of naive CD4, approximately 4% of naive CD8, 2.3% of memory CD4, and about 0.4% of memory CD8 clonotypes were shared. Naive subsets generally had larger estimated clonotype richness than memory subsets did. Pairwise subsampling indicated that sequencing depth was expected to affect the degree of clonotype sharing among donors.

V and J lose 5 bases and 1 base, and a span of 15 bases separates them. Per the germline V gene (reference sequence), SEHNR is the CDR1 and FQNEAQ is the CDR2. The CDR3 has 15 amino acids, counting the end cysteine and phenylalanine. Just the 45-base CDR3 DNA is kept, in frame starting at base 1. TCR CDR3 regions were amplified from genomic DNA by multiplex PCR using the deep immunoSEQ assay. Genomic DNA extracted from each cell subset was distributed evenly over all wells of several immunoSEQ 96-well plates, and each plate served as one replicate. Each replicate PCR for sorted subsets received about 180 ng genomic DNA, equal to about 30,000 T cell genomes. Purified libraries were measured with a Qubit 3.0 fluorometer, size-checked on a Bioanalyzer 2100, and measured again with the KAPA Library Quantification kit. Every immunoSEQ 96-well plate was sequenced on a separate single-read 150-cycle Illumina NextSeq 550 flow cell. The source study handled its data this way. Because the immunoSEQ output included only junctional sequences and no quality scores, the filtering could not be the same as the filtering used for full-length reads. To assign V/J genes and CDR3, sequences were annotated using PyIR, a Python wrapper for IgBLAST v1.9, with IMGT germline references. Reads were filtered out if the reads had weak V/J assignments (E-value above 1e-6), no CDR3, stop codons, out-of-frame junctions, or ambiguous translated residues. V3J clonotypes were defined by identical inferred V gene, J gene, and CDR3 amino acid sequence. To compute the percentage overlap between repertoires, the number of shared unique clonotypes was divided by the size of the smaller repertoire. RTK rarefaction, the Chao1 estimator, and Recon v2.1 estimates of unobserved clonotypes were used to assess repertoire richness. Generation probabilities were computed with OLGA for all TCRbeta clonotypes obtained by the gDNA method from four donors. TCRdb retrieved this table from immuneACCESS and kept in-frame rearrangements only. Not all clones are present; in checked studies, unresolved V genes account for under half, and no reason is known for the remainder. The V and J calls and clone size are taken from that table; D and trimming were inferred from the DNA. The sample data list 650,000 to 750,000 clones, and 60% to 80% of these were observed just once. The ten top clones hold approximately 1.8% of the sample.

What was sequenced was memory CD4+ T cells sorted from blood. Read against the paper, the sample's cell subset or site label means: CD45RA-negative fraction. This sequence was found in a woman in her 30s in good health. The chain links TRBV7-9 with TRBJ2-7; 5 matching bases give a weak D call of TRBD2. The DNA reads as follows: TGTGCCAGCAGCCCTCCTGGACTCGATTCCTACGAGCAGTACTTC. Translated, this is CASSPPGLDSYEQYF.